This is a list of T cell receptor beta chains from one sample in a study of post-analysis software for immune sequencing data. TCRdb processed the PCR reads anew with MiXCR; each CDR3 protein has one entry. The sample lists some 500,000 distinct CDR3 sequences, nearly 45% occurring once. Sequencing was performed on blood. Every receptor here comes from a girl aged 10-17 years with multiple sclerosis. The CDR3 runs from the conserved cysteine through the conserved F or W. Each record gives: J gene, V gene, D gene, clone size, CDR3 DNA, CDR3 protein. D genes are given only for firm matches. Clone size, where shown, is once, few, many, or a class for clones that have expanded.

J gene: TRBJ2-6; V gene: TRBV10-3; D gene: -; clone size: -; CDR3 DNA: TGTGCCATCAGTGAGTCTAGAAGCTCTGGGGCCAACGTCCTGACTTTC; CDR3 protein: CAISESRSSGANVLTF
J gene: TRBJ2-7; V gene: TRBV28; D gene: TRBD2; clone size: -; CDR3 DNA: TGTGCCAGCAGTTTACCGGGACTAGCCGAGCAGTACTTC; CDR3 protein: CASSLPGLAEQYF
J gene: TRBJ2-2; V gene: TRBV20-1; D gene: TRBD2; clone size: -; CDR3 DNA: TGCAGTGCTAGCGAAGCGGGAAACACCGGGGAGCTGTTTTTT; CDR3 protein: CSASEAGNTGELFF
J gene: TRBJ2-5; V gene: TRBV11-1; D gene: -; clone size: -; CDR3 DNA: TGTGCCAGCAGCTTATCGGGCGGGACGCGCCCGGAGACCCAGTACTTC; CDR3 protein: CASSLSGGTRPETQYF
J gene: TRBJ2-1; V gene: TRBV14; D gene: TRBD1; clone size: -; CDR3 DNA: TGTGCCAGCAGCCAATGGGACAGGGCTTACAATGAGCAGTTCTTC; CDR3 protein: CASSQWDRAYNEQFF
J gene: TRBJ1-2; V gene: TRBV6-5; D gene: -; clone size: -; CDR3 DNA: TGTGCCAGCAGTTACACTGTCAACTATGGCTACACCTTC; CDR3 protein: CASSYTVNYGYTF
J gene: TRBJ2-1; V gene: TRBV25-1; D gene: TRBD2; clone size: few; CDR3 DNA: TGTGCCAGCAGTGACGGGACTAGCGGACGTTACAATGAGCAGTTCTTC; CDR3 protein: CASSDGTSGRYNEQFF
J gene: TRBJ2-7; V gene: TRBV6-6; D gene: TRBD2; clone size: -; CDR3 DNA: TGTGCCAGCAGTTTTCGGTCGAGCGGGAACTCCTACGAGCAGTACTTC; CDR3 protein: CASSFRSSGNSYEQYF
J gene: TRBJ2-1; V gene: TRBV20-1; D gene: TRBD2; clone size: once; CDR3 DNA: TGCAGTGCTAGATTGCCGGGACTAGTGGGAGTTAATGAGCAGTTCTTC; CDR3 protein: CSARLPGLVGVNEQFF
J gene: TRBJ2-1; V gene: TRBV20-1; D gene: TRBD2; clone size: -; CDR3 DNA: TGCAGTGCTAGAGGTCGGACTAGCGGGAGAACCTACAATGAGCAGTTCTTC; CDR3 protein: CSARGRTSGRTYNEQFF
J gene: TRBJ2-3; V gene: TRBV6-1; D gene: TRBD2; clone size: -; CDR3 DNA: TGTGCCAGCAGTGAAGCGATCGGGAGGGGGGCAGATACGCAGTATTTT; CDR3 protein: CASSEAIGRGADTQYF
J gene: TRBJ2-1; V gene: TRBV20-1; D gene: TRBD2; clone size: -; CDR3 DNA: TGCAGTGCTAGAGATGGGACTAACCCCCGGGTTGAGCAGTTCTTC; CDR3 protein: CSARDGTNPRVEQFF
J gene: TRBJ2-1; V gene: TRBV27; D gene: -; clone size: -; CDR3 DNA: TGTGCCAGCAGTTACGTACCTAGGTTCAATGAGCAGTTCTTC; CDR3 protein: CASSYVPRFNEQFF
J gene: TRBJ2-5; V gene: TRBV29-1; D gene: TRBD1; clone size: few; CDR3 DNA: TGCAGCGCTCGTCCCTCACAGGGGCAAGAGACCCAGTACTTC; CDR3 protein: CSARPSQGQETQYF
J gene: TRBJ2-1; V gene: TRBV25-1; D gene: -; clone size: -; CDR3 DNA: TGTGCCAGCAGTGAACCGGGACCTTCGTACGATGAGCAGTTCTTC; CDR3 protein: CASSEPGPSYDEQFF
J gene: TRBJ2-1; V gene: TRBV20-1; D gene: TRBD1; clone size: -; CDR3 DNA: TGCAGTGCCCTAGGGGGCCGGAACTACAATGAGCAGTTCTTC; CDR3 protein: CSALGGRNYNEQFF
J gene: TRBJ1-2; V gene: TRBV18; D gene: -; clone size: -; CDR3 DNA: TGTGCCAGCTCACCAGGGGATGGCTACACCTTC; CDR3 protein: CASSPGDGYTF
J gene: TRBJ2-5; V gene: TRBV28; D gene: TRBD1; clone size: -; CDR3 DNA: TGTGCCAGCAACCGGGACAGGGGCCAGCAGTACTTC; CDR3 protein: CASNRDRGQQYF
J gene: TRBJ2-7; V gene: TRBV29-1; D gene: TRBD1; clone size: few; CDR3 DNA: TGCAGCGTTGGCCCCTGGACAGGTGCCTACGAGCAGTACTTC; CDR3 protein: CSVGPWTGAYEQYF
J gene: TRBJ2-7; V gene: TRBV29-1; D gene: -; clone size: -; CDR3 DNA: TGCAGCGTTGACAGCAAGGGCTACGAGCAGTACTTC; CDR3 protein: CSVDSKGYEQYF
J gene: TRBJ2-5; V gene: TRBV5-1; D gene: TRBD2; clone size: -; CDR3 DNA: TGCGCCAGCAGCTTGCTCGGGGGGGGTTACCAAGAGACCCAGTACTTC; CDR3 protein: CASSLLGGGYQETQYF
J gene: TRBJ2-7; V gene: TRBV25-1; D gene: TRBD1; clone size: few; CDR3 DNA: TGTGCCAGCAGTGGGACAGGGTCAAACTACGAGCAGTACTTC; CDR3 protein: CASSGTGSNYEQYF
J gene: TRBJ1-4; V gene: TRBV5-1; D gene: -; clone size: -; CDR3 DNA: TGCGCCAGCAGCAATGAGGGGAGATTTGAAAAACTGTTTTTT; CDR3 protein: CASSNEGRFEKLFF
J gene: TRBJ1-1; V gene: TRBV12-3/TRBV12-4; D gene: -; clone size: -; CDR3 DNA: TGTGCCAGCACCGAAGTCGCTCGGGGGGATGAAGCTTTCTTT; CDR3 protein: CASTEVARGDEAFF
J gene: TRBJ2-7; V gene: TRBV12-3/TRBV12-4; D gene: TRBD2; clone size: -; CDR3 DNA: TGTGCCAGCAGTGTAGCGGGAGAATCCTACAATGAGCAGTACTTC; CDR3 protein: CASSVAGESYNEQYF
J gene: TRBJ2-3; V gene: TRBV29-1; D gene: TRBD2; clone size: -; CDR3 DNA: TGCAGCGTTGAAGCTAGCGGAGGCACAGATACGCAGTATTTT; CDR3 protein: CSVEASGGTDTQYF
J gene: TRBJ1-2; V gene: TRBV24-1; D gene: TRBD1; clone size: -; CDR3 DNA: TGTGCCACCAGCGACAGGGACTATGGCTACACCTTC; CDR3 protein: CATSDRDYGYTF
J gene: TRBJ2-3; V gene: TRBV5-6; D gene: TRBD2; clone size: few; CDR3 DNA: TGTGCCAGCAGCTTTAGCGGGAGAAAATCAGATACGCAGTATTTT; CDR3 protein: CASSFSGRKSDTQYF
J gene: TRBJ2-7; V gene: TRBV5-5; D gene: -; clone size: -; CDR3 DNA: TGTGCCAAGACAGGCTCCTACGAGCAGTACTTC; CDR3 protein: CAKTGSYEQYF
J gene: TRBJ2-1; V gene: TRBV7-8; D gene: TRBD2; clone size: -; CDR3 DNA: TGTGCCAGCAGCCCCCAAAGACTAGCGGGAGGGGGTAAGTTCTTC; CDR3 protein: CASSPQRLAGGGKFF
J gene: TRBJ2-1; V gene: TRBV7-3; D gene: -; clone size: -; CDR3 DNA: TGTGCCAGCAGCTTAACGGCCCCTCGGGTCCGGACAAACAATGAGCAGTTCTTC; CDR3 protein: CASSLTAPRVRTNNEQFF
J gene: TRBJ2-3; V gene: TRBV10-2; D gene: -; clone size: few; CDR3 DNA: TGCGCCTCGCAGGCACTTCTTAGCACAGATACGCAGTATTTT; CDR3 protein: CASQALLSTDTQYF
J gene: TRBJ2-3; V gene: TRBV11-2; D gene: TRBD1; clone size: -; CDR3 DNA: TGTGCCAGCAGCTCCCCAGGCGACAGGGGTCGATTCTCAGATACGCAGTATTTT; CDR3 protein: CASSSPGDRGRFSDTQYF
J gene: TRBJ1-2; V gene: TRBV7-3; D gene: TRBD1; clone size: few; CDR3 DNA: TGTGCCAGCAGCCAGCCGGACAGGGCCAACTATGGCTACACCTTC; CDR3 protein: CASSQPDRANYGYTF
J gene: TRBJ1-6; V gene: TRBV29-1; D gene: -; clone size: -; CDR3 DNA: TGCAGCGCTGGGGGGGCGAAGAATTCACCCCTCCACTTT; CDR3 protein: CSAGGAKNSPLHF
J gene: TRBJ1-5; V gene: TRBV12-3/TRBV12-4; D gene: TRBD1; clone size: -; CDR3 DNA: TGTGCCAGCAGTTGGACAGGGCTCAATCAGCCCCAGCATTTT; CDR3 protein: CASSWTGLNQPQHF
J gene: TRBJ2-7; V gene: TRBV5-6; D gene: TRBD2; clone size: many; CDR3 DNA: TGTGCCAGCAGCTCCAATTCCTTTAGCGGGAACAGGTACGAGCAGTACTTC; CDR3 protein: CASSSNSFSGNRYEQYF
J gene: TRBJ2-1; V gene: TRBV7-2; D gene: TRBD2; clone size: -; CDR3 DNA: TGTGCCAGCGGCGGGGGACTAGCGAATTACAATGAGCAGTTCTTC; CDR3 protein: CASGGGLANYNEQFF
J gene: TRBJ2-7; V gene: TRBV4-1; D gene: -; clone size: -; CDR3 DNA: TGCGCCAGCAGCCAAGAGGGGGAGAACTCCTACGAGCAGTACTTC; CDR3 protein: CASSQEGENSYEQYF
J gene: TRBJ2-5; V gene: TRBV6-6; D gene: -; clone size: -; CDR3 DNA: TGTGCCAGCAGTTACTCGGGCAGTTATGGGGGGGAGACCCAGTACTTC; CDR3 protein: CASSYSGSYGGETQYF
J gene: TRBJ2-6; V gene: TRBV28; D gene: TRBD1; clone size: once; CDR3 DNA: TGCGCCAGCAGTCTCCCGGGGACAGGGGTCTCTGGGGCCGACGTCCTGACTTTC; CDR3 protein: CASSLPGTGVSGADVLTF
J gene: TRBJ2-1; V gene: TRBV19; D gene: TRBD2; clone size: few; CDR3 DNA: TGTGCCAGTACCGGGACTAGCGGGAGCTCCTACAATGAGCAGTTCTTC; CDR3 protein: CASTGTSGSSYNEQFF
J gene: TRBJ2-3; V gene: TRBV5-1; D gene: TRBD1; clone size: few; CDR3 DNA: TGCGCCAGCAGCCTGCATCCGGACAGGGCAGATACGCAGTATTTT; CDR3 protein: CASSLHPDRADTQYF
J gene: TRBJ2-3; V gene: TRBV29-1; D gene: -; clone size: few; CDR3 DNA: TGCAGCGTTGAAGTGGGCGCAGATACGCAGTATTTT; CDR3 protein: CSVEVGADTQYF
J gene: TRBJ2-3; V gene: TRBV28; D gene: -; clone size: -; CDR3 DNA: TGTGCCAGCAGTTTATGGAGATGGCGGGCCCTCACAGATACGCAGTATTTT; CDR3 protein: CASSLWRWRALTDTQYF
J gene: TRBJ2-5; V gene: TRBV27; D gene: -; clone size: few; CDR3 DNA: TGTGCCAGCAGTGGCCCAGGGATCCAAGAGACCCAGTACTTC; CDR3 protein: CASSGPGIQETQYF
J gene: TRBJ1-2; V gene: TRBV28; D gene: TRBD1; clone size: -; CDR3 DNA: TGTGCCAGCAGTTCCCCAACACAGGGGCCAGCTAACTATGGCTACACCTTC; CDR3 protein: CASSSPTQGPANYGYTF
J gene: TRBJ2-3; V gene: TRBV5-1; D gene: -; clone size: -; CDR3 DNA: TGCGCCAGCAGCTTGGCGGTCCTCACCCCGCGCACAGATACGCAGTATTTT; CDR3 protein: CASSLAVLTPRTDTQYF
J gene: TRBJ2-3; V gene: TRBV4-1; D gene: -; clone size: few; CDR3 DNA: TGCGCCAGCAGCCAAGTGGGAACAGGCCCAGATACGCAGTATTTT; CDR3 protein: CASSQVGTGPDTQYF